These T cell receptor beta chains were read from a single sample in a study of T cells after yellow fever vaccination. Each CDR3 protein is one row after TCRdb ran MiXCR on the 5' RACE reads. Counted here are about 68,000 distinct CDR3 sequences, about 6% occurring once; the ten biggest clones make up 37%. This sample comprised CD8+ T cells sorted from PBMCs, obtained approximately 40 days after the first yellow fever vaccination. These TCRs come from a man aged 18 to 29 who received the YFV17D yellow fever vaccine. The CDR3 runs from the conserved cysteine through the conserved F or W. The D gene is left open where the match is weak. Clone size is given for some rows only: seen once, a few or many times, or a class if the clone is expanded.

DNA: TGCGCCAGCAGCTTGAAGGGGAACACTGAAGCTTTCTTT
CDR3: CASSLKGNTEAFF
length: 13
J: TRBJ1-1
V: TRBV5-1
D: .
size: few

DNA: TGTGCCAGCAGCAAAGGTGCGGGAAACTCGAACACCGGGGAGCTGTTTTTT
CDR3: CASSKGAGNSNTGELFF
length: 17
J: TRBJ2-2
V: TRBV21-1
D: .
size: many

DNA: TGTGCCAGCAGCCCCTCCGGGGGGAATGTTAATGAGCAGTTCTTC
CDR3: CASSPSGGNVNEQFF
length: 15
J: TRBJ2-1
V: TRBV7-3
D: TRBD2
size: few

DNA: TGTGCCAGCAGCCAAGACATCGGTAGCCCGATTCAAGAGACCCAGTACTTC
CDR3: CASSQDIGSPIQETQYF
length: 17
J: TRBJ2-5
V: TRBV14
D: .
size: many

DNA: TGCAGTGCTAGAGCTGCGGAGGGAGGGGCCTACGAGCAGTACTTC
CDR3: CSARAAEGGAYEQYF
length: 15
J: TRBJ2-7
V: TRBV20-1
D: TRBD2
size: .

DNA: TGTGCCAGCAGCGCCCCGGGACTGGGGTACAATGAGCAGTTCTTC
CDR3: CASSAPGLGYNEQFF
length: 15
J: TRBJ2-1
V: TRBV9
D: .
size: .

DNA: TGTGCCAGTAGTATCGGGACAGGATGGGACACTGAAGCTTTCTTT
CDR3: CASSIGTGWDTEAFF
length: 15
J: TRBJ1-1
V: TRBV19
D: TRBD1
size: .

DNA: TGCGCCAGCAGCCAAAGGGACACCGCCTACAATGAGCAGTTCTTC
CDR3: CASSQRDTAYNEQFF
length: 15
J: TRBJ2-1
V: TRBV4-3
D: .
size: many

DNA: TGTGCCAGCTCACCAGGACTATTAGGGTTCAATGAGCAGTTCTTC
CDR3: CASSPGLLGFNEQFF
length: 15
J: TRBJ2-1
V: TRBV18
D: .
size: few

DNA: TGTGCCAGCAGCCCAGTCCCCAGGGCCCACGAGCAGTACTTC
CDR3: CASSPVPRAHEQYF
length: 14
J: TRBJ2-7
V: TRBV27
D: .
size: .

DNA: TGTGCCAGCAGCTTGGAATCCGGCGAAGCTTTCTTT
CDR3: CASSLESGEAFF
length: 12
J: TRBJ1-1
V: TRBV7-9
D: .
size: .

DNA: TGTGCCAGCAGTTACGTATGGAATCAGCCCCAGCATTTT
CDR3: CASSYVWNQPQHF
length: 13
J: TRBJ1-5
V: TRBV6-6
D: .
size: few

DNA: TGTGCCAGCAGCGCTGGACCCGCCCCCACAGATACGCAGTATTTT
CDR3: CASSAGPAPTDTQYF
length: 15
J: TRBJ2-3
V: TRBV9
D: .
size: many